The 9 T cell receptor beta chains in this list originate from one sample, sequenced in a study of CD8 T cells in ankylosing spondylitis. Study findings and constraints: Several highly homologous variants formed a TCR beta motif that appeared characteristic of ankylosing spondylitis blood.

These receptors are not linked to any known antigen. Each CDR3 protein is one row after TCRdb ran MiXCR on the 5' RACE reads. The sample has a few hundred thousand distinct CDR3 sequences, 20% to 25% seen once. Specimen: blood, either unsorted or a sorted T cell fraction (not recorded which). These receptors came from a male donor with ankylosing spondylitis.

The V call is TRBV10-3, the J call TRBJ2-2; TRBD1 might be the D (7 bases). From germline, CDR1 is ENHRY and CDR2 SYGVKD. The V gene lost 6 bases and the J gene lost 3 bases, with 14 bases spanning the gap. The CDR3 spans 15 residues. CDR3 DNA: TGTGCCATCAGGGAGGGACAGCCCGACACCGGGGAGCTGTTTTTT. It yields the protein CAIREGQPDTGELFF.

The CDR3 here is CSARGASGSPETQYF. In DNA form, the CDR3 reads TGCAGTGCTAGAGGGGCTAGCGGGAGTCCAGAGACCCAGTACTTC. The rearrangement joins TRBV20-1 to TRBJ2-5, with 10 bases identical to TRBD2. Germline V CDR1 and CDR2: DFQATT, SNEGSKA (reference sequence). Trimming cost V 1 base and J 4 bases; bases outside gene matches: 6. CDR3 length equals 15 residues.

The gene calls are TRBV7-9 and TRBJ2-3; TRBD2 is a possible D gene (6 bases). V lost 1 base, J lost 6 bases, and 11 bases lay in between. This CDR3 is 14 amino acids long. Germline V CDR1 and CDR2: SEHNR, FQNEAQ (reference sequence). The CDR3 region is CASSLGPRGDTQYF. As DNA, the CDR3 is TGTGCCAGCAGCTTAGGCCCGCGGGGCGATACGCAGTATTTT. The full variable domain, with the rest looked up from reference TRBV7-9 and TRBJ2-3, is DTGVSQNPRHKITKRGQNVTFRCDPISEHNRLYWYRQTLGQGPEFLTYFQNEAQLEKSRLLSDRFSAERPKGSFSTLEIQRTEQGDSAMYLCASSLGPRGDTQYFGPGTRLTVL.

This clonotype was seen only a few times. This chain connects TRBV12-3 or TRBV12-4 to TRBJ1-2; D remains ambiguous. Trimming took 3 bases from V and 1 from J, leaving 15 bases between them. The CDR3 is 16 amino acids. CDR3 nucleotide sequence: TGTGCCAGCAGTTTGGAGACCGGCCACTTTAACTATGGCTACACCTTC. The encoded protein is CASSLETGHFNYGYTF.

The chain is built from TRBV3-1 and TRBJ2-2; D ambiguous. Trimming took off 5 bases at V and 1 base at J, with 11 bases between the two ends. The CDR3 loop spans 15 amino acids. Germline CDR1 is LGHDT and CDR2 is YNNKEL (reference sequence). CDR3 in DNA: TGTGCCAGCAGCGACCTAGGGAAGAACACCGGGGAGCTGTTTTTT. This gives the protein CASSDLGKNTGELFF.

The chain joins TRBV7-2 to TRBJ2-1; 10 positions match TRBD2. Germline-derived CDR1 and CDR2 are SGHTA and FQGNSA. J gave up 9 bases and V 5 bases, and 10 bases lay outside the gene matches. The CDR3 covers 15 residues. The CDR3 protein is CASSPSGRAESEQFF. The CDR3 bases are TGTGCCAGCAGCCCAAGCGGGAGGGCGGAAAGTGAGCAGTTCTTC.

This clonotype was observed a few times. V gene TRBV5-1 combines with J gene TRBJ1-1; no reliable D call. CDR1 SGHRS and CDR2 YFSETQ come from the germline V gene. V dropped 3 bases and J dropped 2 bases, with 14 bases sitting between them. CDR3 length: 15 amino acids. The CDR3 region has the DNA TGCGCCAGCAGCTCCCGGGAGGGAGGAAACACTGAAGCTTTCTTT. It encodes CASSSREGGNTEAFF. Full variable domain (rest looked up from reference TRBV5-1 and TRBJ1-1): KAGVTQTPRYLIKTRGQQVTLSCSPISGHRSVSWYQQTPGQGLQFLFEYFSETQRNKGNFPGRFSGRQFSNSRSEMNVSTLELGDSALYLCASSSREGGNTEAFFGQGTRLTVV.

The chain combines TRBV29-1 with TRBJ2-5; no clear D gene. Deletions cut 3 bases from V and 3 bases from J, with 8 bases between. Germline V gene data show CDR1 as SQVTM and CDR2 as ANQGSEA. This CDR3 has 12 residues. CDR3 nucleotides: TGCAGCGTTGAGTATGCGGAAGAGACCCAGTACTTC. This sequence encodes CSVEYAEETQYF.

There are a few counts of this clonotype. The rearrangement links TRBV18 to TRBJ1-2; weak D call: TRBD1 (5 bases). This CDR3 has 13 residues. V dropped 3 bases and J dropped 4 bases, with 9 bases sitting between them. Germline V gene lookup returns CDR1 KGHSH and CDR2 LQKENI. The CDR3 DNA is TGTGCCAGCTCACCGGACATCTCCTATGGCTACACCTTC. Translating it yields CASSPDISYGYTF.